The 28 T cell receptor beta chains given below trace back to one sample, sequenced in a study of response to subunit inactivated influenza vaccine. TCRdb re-analysed the RT-PCR reads in MiXCR, keeping a single row per CDR3 protein. Among about 780,000 distinct CDR3 sequences, roughly 18% were seen once, and the ten largest hold roughly a tenth. The source was PBMCs from blood, collected about 5 days after vaccination. Receptor source: a middle-aged man who received an inactivated influenza vaccine.

This chain connects TRBV29-1 to TRBJ2-5, with no clear D. The CDR3 has 11 amino acids. Germline CDR1 is SQVTM and CDR2 is ANQGSEA. Trimming took 1 base from V and 7 from J, leaving 7 bases between them. DNA of the CDR3: TGCAGCGTTGAAGTAAGCGCGACCCAGTACTTC. Protein product: CSVEVSATQYF.

This clonotype was detected a few times. The chain recombines TRBV12-3 or TRBV12-4 with TRBJ2-5, with 7 bases lining up with TRBD2. V was clipped by 0 bases and J by 5 bases; unmatched bases: 6. The CDR3 runs 15 residues. The CDR3 loop is CASSLAGGPPETQYF. The CDR3 DNA reads TGTGCCAGCAGTTTAGCGGGAGGGCCGCCGGAGACCCAGTACTTC.

The chain joins TRBV7-2 to TRBJ1-2; possible D gene TRBD1, 5 bases. Per germline, CDR1 SGHTA and CDR2 FQGNSA. The CDR3 has 15 residues. Trimming removed 2 bases from V and 4 bases from J, with 14 bases in between. The CDR3 DNA sequence: TGTGCCAGCAGCTTATCGGGTGACGGGGGCTATGGCTACACCTTC. It encodes CASSLSGDGGYGYTF. Full variable domain (outside the CDR3, taken from reference TRBV7-2 and TRBJ1-2): GAGVSQSPSNKVTEKGKDVELRCDPISGHTALYWYRQSLGQGLEFLIYFQGNSAPDKSGLPSDRFSAERTGGSVSTLTIQRTQQEDSAVYLCASSLSGDGGYGYTFGSGTRLTVV.

J is TRBJ1-5 and V is TRBV5-1; D is unresolved. Per germline, CDR1 SGHRS and CDR2 YFSETQ. This CDR3 has 15 residues. V was clipped by 3 bases and J by 2 bases, with 12 bases between them. CDR3 bases: TGCGCCAGCAGCTGGGGAATAGAAGGCAATCAGCCCCAGCATTTT. Protein sequence: CASSWGIEGNQPQHF.

The chain is built from TRBV9 and TRBJ1-2; 9 bases are shared with TRBD1. CDR1 SGDLS and CDR2 YYNGEE come from the germline V gene. The CDR3 has 15 residues. V shed 4 bases and J 1 base; nucleotides not matched to a gene: 5. CDR3 in amino acids: CASSSLGQGNYGYTF. The CDR3 coding sequence is TGTGCCAGCAGCTCACTGGGACAGGGTAACTATGGCTACACCTTC.

This clonotype was counted many times. V gene TRBV20-1 combines with J gene TRBJ1-2; D perhaps matches TRBD1 (5 bases). The CDR3 sequence is 11 residues long. CDR1 is DFQATT and CDR2 is SNEGSKA in the germline V gene (reference sequence). V gave up 6 bases and J gave up 5 bases, with 10 bases separating them. The CDR3 sequence is CSAGGGYGYTF. CDR3 nucleotide sequence: TGCAGTGCCGGGGGTGGGTATGGCTACACCTTC.

This clonotype was counted between two and nine times. The chain joins TRBV5-1 to TRBJ2-1, with 12 bases aligning to TRBD2. The J segment lost 2 bases and the V segment lost 0 bases, leaving 3 bases of the junction unmatched. CDR1 and CDR2 from the germline V gene are SGHRS and YFSETQ. The CDR3 loop spans 17 amino acids. CDR3 sequence reads: CASSLERLAGAYNEQFF. In nucleotides, the CDR3 is TGCGCCAGCAGCTTGGAAAGACTAGCGGGGGCCTACAATGAGCAGTTCTTC.

The chain is built from TRBV12-3 or TRBV12-4 and TRBJ2-5, with 7 positions matching TRBD2. J gave up 0 bases and V 7 bases, and 8 bases lay outside the gene matches. The CDR3 is made up of 15 amino acids. The CDR3 DNA is TGTGCCAGCACCGTGGGAGGGTTTTACCAAGAGACCCAGTACTTC. This codes for CASTVGGFYQETQYF.

This clonotype was detected ten times or more. The chain joins TRBV5-6 to TRBJ2-1, with no clear D. The CDR3 has 12 residues. Trimming pared 0 bases from V and 8 bases from J, leaving 6 bases between. Germline CDR1 is SGHDT and CDR2 is YYEEEE. Here the CDR3 DNA reads TGTGCCAGCAGCTTGGGTCAGGATGAGCAGTTCTTC. Translated, it gives CASSLGQDEQFF.

The chain links TRBV10-3 to TRBJ2-3, with 8 bases that match TRBD2. The CDR3 is 17 amino acids. Germline loops: CDR1 ENHRY, CDR2 SYGVKD. J gave up 0 bases and V 4 bases, and 9 bases lay outside the gene matches. The CDR3 loop is CAISGAQLAESTDTQYF. CDR3 bases: TGTGCCATCAGTGGGGCTCAACTAGCGGAAAGCACAGATACGCAGTATTTT.

This clonotype appeared many times. CDR3 sequence: CASSPWTGSSYNEQFF. CDR3 bases: TGTGCCAGCAGCCCCTGGACAGGGAGCTCCTACAATGAGCAGTTCTTC. The chain couples TRBV7-8 to TRBJ2-1, with 8 bases lining up with TRBD1. V shed 5 bases and J 0 bases; nucleotides not matched to a gene: 6. From germline, CDR1 is SGHVS and CDR2 FQNEAQ. This CDR3 is built from 16 residues.

A few counts support this clonotype. The V gene is TRBV6-2 or TRBV6-3, the J gene TRBJ2-3; 10 bases map to TRBD1. Germline V CDR1 and CDR2: MNHEY, SVGEGT. This CDR3 region has 16 residues. The junction had 9 bases not matched to a gene; V was cut back by 4 bases and J by 5 bases. This CDR3 is CASSSLRTGGRDTQYF. The CDR3 DNA reads as TGTGCCAGCAGTTCCCTCAGGACAGGGGGACGAGATACGCAGTATTTT.

CDR3 nucleotides: TGTGCCAGCAGCGCGCTTAACATTAATTCACCCCTCCACTTT. Translating it yields CASSALNINSPLHF. The chain recombines TRBV11-2 with TRBJ1-6; unclear D gene. V shed 5 bases and J shed 6 bases, with 11 bases lying between them. Germline V gene lookup returns CDR1 SGHAT and CDR2 FQNNGV. The CDR3 is made up of 14 amino acids.

The rearrangement uses TRBV20-1 and TRBJ2-7, with 7 bases identical to TRBD2. Germline V lookup: CDR1 DFQATT, CDR2 SNEGSKA (reference sequence). V shed 0 bases, J shed 6 bases, and the junction held 2 bases outside the gene matches. The length of the CDR3 is 12 residues. CDR3 in DNA: TGCAGTGCTAGAGAGGGGGGGGGCGAGCAGTACTTC. Translation gives CSAREGGGEQYF.

This clonotype turned up a few times. The rearrangement links TRBV7-2 to TRBJ2-7; D may correspond to TRBD1 or TRBD2 (6 bases each). There are 17 residues in the CDR3. V was cut by 5 bases and J by 4 bases, with 24 bases left in between. Germline loops: CDR1 SGHTA, CDR2 FQGNSA. The CDR3 sequence is CASSVGARRGTIYEQYF. As DNA, the CDR3 is TGTGCCAGCAGCGTTGGGGCTAGACGGGGGACAATTTACGAGCAGTACTTC.

This clonotype was seen a handful of times. This chain links TRBV29-1 with TRBJ2-2; 7 positions match TRBD2. The trim removed 4 bases at V and 1 base at J, leaving 6 bases unmatched. This CDR3 comprises 15 residues. Per the germline V gene, CDR1 is SQVTM and CDR2 is ANQGSEA. The CDR3 sequence: CSVVKGGGNTGELFF. CDR3 nucleotide sequence: TGCAGCGTTGTGAAGGGCGGGGGGAACACCGGGGAGCTGTTTTTT.

V usage is TRBV4-2 and J usage is TRBJ2-1; 8 bases match TRBD2. V lost 0 bases and J lost 6; bases outside the gene matches: 10. This CDR3 contains 17 residues. In germline, CDR1 is LGHNA, CDR2 YNFKEQ. CDR3 protein: CASSQDRFSGNPNEQFF. CDR3 DNA: TGTGCCAGCAGCCAAGACAGGTTTAGCGGGAATCCCAATGAGCAGTTCTTC.

This clonotype turned up a few times. This chain connects TRBV12-3 or TRBV12-4 to TRBJ2-2; possible D gene TRBD2, 6 bases. The CDR3 extends over 16 amino acids. The V and J ends lost 2 bases and 7 bases respectively, with 17 bases between them. The CDR3 is CASSLSGSTTGGELFF. DNA of the CDR3: TGTGCCAGCAGTTTAAGCGGGTCGACCACTGGCGGGGAGCTGTTTTTT.

This clonotype was detected a few times. This rearrangement joins TRBV18 to TRBJ2-1; 11 positions agree with TRBD2. The CDR3 runs to 15 residues. The junction had 2 bases not matched to a gene; V was cut back by 0 bases and J by 7 bases. CDR1 and CDR2 (germline): KGHSH, LQKENI. For the CDR3, the DNA is TGTGCCAGCTCACCACCTAGCGGGAGGGTAAATGAGCAGTTCTTC. Its protein product is CASSPPSGRVNEQFF.

This clonotype was picked up a small number of times. The gene calls are TRBV12-3 or TRBV12-4 and TRBJ1-5; D remains unclear. The CDR3 covers 16 residues. Trimming left V 5 bases short and J 4 bases short, with 18 bases between. CDR3 protein: CASSDFERVTNQPQHF. The CDR3 region has the DNA TGTGCCAGCAGTGATTTTGAGAGGGTTACAAATCAGCCCCAGCATTTT.

J is TRBJ1-2 and V is TRBV20-1; 9 bases line up with TRBD1. Trimming removed 7 bases from V and 0 bases from J; junction bases left unmatched: 18. The CDR3 loop spans 18 amino acids. The germline V gene has CDR1 DFQATT and CDR2 SNEGSKA (reference sequence). The CDR3, as DNA: TGCAGTGTTGGCCCCCGACCGGGACAGGGCTTCGCTAACTATGGCTACACCTTC. It specifies CSVGPRPGQGFANYGYTF.

The rearrangement joins TRBV10-3 to TRBJ2-6; D uncertain. V was shortened by 6 bases and J by 1 base, with 22 bases between the two germline ends. The CDR3 consists of 19 residues. Germline values: CDR1 ENHRY, CDR2 SYGVKD. DNA for the CDR3: TGTGCCATCAGCCCAAGTCGCCCTACGAGTATTTCTGGGGCCAACGTCCTGACTTTC. Protein product: CAISPSRPTSISGANVLTF.

This chain connects TRBV5-1 to TRBJ2-5; a possible D gene is TRBD2 (5 bases). Germline V gene sequence: CDR1 SGHRS, CDR2 YFSETQ. V gave up 7 bases and J gave up 2 bases, with 18 bases separating them. CDR3 size: 15 residues. In DNA form, the CDR3 reads TGCGCCAGCCAACTTGAGGGTGGGTTTCAAGAGACCCAGTACTTC. Protein sequence: CASQLEGGFQETQYF. Full variable domain (outside the CDR3, taken from reference TRBV5-1 and TRBJ2-5): KAGVTQTPRYLIKTRGQQVTLSCSPISGHRSVSWYQQTPGQGLQFLFEYFSETQRNKGNFPGRFSGRQFSNSRSEMNVSTLELGDSALYLCASQLEGGFQETQYFGPGTRLLVL.

The chain couples TRBV28 to TRBJ2-3; D is unresolved. This CDR3 has 13 amino acids. CDR1 is MDHEN, CDR2 SYDVKM, per germline. Deletions cut 2 bases from V and 7 bases from J, with 10 bases between. The CDR3 DNA sequence: TGTGCCAGCAGTTTAGGCGCGCGGAATACGCAGTATTTT. Its translation: CASSLGARNTQYF.

This clonotype was observed at least ten times. The genes are TRBV12-3 or TRBV12-4 and TRBJ1-3, with D hard to call. The V and J ends lost 5 bases and 3 bases respectively, with 17 bases between them. This CDR3 is built from 16 residues. CDR3 nucleotides: TGTGCCAGCAGTCCCAGGACCTACTACGGTGGAAACACCATATATTTT. Residues: CASSPRTYYGGNTIYF.

This chain connects TRBV28 to TRBJ2-7, with D possibly being TRBD1 or TRBD2 (5 bases each). This CDR3 has 14 amino acids. CDR1 is MDHEN and CDR2 is SYDVKM in the germline V gene. V was shortened by 6 bases and J by 3 bases, with 15 bases between the two germline ends. DNA of the CDR3: TGTGCCAGCAGGAAATCCGGGACGTACTACGAGCAGTACTTC. This gives the protein CASRKSGTYYEQYF.

The genes are TRBV9 and TRBJ2-3; D is unclear. The CDR3 contains 15 residues. The V end was cut by 4 bases, the J end by 2 bases, with 14 bases between. Germline V gene data show CDR1 as SGDLS and CDR2 as YYNGEE. In DNA form, the CDR3 reads TGTGCCAGCAGCCGTAGTGGTAGATACACAGATACGCAGTATTTT. This encodes CASSRSGRYTDTQYF. The variable domain in full, completed from reference TRBV9 and TRBJ2-3, reads DSGVTQTPKHLITATGQRVTLRCSPRSGDLSVYWYQQSLDQGLQFLIQYYNGEERAKGNILERFSAQQFPDLHSELNLSSLELGDSALYFCASSRSGRYTDTQYFGPGTRLTVL.

This clonotype has a handful of counts. The genes are TRBV12-3 or TRBV12-4 and TRBJ2-1; the D is unclear. Trimming cost V 6 bases and J 11 bases, with 14 bases left between them. The CDR3 has 12 residues. CDR3 in amino acids: CASSHSRVQQFF. Written as DNA, the CDR3 is TGTGCCAGCAGCCACTCACGGGTGCAGCAGTTCTTC.